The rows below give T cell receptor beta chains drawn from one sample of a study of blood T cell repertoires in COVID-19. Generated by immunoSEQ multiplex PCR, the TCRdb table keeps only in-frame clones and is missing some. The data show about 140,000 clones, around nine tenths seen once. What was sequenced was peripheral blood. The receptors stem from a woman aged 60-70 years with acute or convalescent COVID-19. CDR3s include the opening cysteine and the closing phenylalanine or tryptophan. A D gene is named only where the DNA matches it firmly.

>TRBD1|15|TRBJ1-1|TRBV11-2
CASSLDLVRDRQAFF
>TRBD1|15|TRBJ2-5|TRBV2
CASSDARGRGETQYF
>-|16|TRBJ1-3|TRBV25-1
CASSEYLAQGRNTIYF
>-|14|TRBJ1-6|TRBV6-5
CASRVGQYNSPLHF
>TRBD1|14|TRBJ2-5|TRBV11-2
CASTQTGVRETQYF
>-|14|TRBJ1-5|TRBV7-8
CASSLARGSQPQHF
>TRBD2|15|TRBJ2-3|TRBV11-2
CASSPGGRNTDTQYF
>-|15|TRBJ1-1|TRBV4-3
CASSPGLSMNTEAFF
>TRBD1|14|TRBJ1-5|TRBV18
CASSPGQGEQPQHF
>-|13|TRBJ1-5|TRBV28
CASLTGWDQPQHF
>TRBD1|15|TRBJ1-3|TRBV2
CASKGQAHSGNTIYF
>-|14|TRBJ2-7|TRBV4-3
CASSQDHSSYEQYF
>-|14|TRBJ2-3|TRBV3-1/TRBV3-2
CASLKEGSSDTQYF
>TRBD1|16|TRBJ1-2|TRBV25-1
CASSDFGVGDRGGYTF
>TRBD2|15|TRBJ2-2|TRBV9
CASSVERGETGELFF
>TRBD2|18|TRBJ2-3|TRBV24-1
CATSDRGLAGGYTDTQYF
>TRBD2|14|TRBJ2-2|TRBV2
CATALLAGTGELFF
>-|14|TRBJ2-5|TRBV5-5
CASSLGARQETQYF
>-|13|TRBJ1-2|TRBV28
CASSPGGHYGYTF
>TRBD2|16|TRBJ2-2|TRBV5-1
CASSFAGDRGTGELFF
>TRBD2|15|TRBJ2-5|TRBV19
CASSIDPGGAETQYF
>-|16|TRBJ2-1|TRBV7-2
CASSLVGGTSYNEQFF